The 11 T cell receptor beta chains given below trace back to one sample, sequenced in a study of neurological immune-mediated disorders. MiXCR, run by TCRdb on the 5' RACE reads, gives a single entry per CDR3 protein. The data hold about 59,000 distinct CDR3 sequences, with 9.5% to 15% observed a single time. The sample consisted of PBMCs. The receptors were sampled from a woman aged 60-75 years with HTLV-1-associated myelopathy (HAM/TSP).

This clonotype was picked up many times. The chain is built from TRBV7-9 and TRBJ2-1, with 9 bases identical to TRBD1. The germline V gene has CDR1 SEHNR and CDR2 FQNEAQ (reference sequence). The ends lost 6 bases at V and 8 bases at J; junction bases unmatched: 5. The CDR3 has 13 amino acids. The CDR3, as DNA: TGTGCCAGCAGAGGGACAGGGCCGGATGAGCAGTTCTTC. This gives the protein CASRGTGPDEQFF.

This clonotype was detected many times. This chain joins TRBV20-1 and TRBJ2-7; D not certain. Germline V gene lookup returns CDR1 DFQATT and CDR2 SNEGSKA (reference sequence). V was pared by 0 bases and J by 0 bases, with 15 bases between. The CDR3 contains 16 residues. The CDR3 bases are TGCAGTGCTAGAGATCCCCAGCCCTATAGCTCCTACGAGCAGTACTTC. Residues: CSARDPQPYSSYEQYF.

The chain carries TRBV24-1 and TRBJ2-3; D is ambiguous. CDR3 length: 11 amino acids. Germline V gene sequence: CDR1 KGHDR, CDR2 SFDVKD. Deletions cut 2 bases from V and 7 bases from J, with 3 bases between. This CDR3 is CATSDSNTQYF. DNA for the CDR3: TGTGCCACCAGTGATTCAAATACGCAGTATTTT.

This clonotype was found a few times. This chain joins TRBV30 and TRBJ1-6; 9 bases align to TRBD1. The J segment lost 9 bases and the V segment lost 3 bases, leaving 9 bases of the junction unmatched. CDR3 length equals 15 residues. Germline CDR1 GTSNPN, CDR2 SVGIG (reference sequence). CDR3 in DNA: TGTGCCTGGAGATGGCGGGACAGGGCTCTTTCACCCCTCCACTTT. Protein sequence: CAWRWRDRALSPLHF.

The CDR3, as DNA: TGTGCCAGCTCACCACAACAGGGGGCGGACACCGGGGAGCTGTTTTTT. This encodes CASSPQQGADTGELFF. The chain carries TRBV18 and TRBJ2-2; 9 bases fit TRBD1. The CDR3 is 16 amino acids. Germline-derived CDR1 and CDR2 are KGHSH and LQKENI. The V gene end was trimmed by 1 base and the J gene end by 3 bases; junction bases not matched to a gene: 3.

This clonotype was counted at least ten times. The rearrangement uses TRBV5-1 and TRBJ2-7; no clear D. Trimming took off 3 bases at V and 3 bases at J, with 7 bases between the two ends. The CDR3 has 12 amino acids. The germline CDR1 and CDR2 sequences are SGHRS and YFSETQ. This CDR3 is CASSSSGYEQYF. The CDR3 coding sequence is TGCGCCAGCAGCTCATCGGGCTACGAGCAGTACTTC. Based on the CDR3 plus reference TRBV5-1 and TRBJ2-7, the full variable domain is KAGVTQTPRYLIKTRGQQVTLSCSPISGHRSVSWYQQTPGQGLQFLFEYFSETQRNKGNFPGRFSGRQFSNSRSEMNVSTLELGDSALYLCASSSSGYEQYFGPGTRLTVT.

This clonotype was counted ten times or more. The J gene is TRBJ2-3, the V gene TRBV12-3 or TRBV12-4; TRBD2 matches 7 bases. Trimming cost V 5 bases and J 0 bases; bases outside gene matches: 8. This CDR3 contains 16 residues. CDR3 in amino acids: CASSDSSGPSTDTQYF. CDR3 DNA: TGTGCCAGCAGTGATTCTAGCGGACCTAGCACAGATACGCAGTATTTT.

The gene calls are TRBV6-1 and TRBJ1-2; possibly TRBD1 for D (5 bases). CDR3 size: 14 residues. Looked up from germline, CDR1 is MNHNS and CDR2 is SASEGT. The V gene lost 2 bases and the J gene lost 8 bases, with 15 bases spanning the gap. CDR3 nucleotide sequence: TGTGCCAGCAGTGAAACTCAGAAGGGGCAAGGCTACACCTTC. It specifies CASSETQKGQGYTF.

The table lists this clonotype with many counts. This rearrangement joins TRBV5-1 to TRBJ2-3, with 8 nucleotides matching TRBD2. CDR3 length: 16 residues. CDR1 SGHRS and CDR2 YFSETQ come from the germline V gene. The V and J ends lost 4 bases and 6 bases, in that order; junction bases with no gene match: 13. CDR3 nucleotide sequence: TGCGCCAGCAGCCCCGAAATCGTCCCGGGAGGGGATACGCAGTATTTT. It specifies CASSPEIVPGGDTQYF.

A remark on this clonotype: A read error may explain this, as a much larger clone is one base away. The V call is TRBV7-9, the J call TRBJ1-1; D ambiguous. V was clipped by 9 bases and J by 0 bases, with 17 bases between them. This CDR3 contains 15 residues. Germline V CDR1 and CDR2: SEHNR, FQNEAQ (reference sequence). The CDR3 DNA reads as TGTGCCAGAACTTTGAATGCCCTGATGAACACTGAAGCTTTCTTT. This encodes CARTLNALMNTEAFF.

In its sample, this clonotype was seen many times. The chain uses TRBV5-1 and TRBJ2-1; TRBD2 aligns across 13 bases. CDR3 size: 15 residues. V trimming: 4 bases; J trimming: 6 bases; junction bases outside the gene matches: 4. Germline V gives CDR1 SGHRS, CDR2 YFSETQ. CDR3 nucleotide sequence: TGCGCCAGCAGCAGGGGACTAGCGGGAATCAATGAGCAGTTCTTC. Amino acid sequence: CASSRGLAGINEQFF.